What follows describes a single T cell receptor beta chain. The sample comes from a study of blood T cell repertoires in COVID-19. Turning to the study itself: Sites in the United States, Italy and Spain provided acute and convalescent COVID-19 samples. PBMCs, B-cell-depleted T cells, or T cells were the source of the cDNA or gDNA that made up the material.

This table comes from immunoSEQ multiplex PCR, and its TCRdb copy is limited to in-frame clones, with some not included. The sample lists some 150,000 clones; 75% to 80% were seen once. Trimming left V 5 bases short and J 3 bases short, with 10 bases between. CDR3 size: 13 residues. The germline V gene has CDR1 MNHEY and CDR2 SVGAGI. Participants' reported clinical history set cohort assignment. Symptom resolution, clearance, or two negative PCRs marked the recovered donors of Cohort 3. This TCR was recovered from a woman aged 45-65 years who had recovered from COVID-19. Sequencing was carried out using PBMCs or T cells enriched from blood (not recorded which). The gene calls are TRBV6-5 and TRBJ1-1; tentatively, D is TRBD1 (5 bases). The CDR3 spells CASSPGPYTEAFF. The CDR3 nucleotides are TGTGCCAGCAGTCCAGGGCCCTACACTGAAGCTTTCTTT.